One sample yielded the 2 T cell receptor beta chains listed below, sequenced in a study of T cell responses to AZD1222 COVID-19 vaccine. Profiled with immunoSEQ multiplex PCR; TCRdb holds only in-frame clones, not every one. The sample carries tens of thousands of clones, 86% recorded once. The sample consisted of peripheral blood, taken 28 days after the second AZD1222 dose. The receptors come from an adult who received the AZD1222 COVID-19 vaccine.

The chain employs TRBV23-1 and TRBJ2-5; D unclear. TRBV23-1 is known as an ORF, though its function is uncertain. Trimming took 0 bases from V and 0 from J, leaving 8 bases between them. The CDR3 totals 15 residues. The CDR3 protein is CASSQSTWYQETQYF. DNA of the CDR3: TGCGCCAGCAGTCAATCCACTTGGTACCAAGAGACCCAGTACTTC.

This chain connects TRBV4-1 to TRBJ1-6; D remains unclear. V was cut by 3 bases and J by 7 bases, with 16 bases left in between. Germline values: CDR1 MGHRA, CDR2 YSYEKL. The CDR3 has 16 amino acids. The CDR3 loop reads CASSHDPGRINSPLHF. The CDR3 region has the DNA TGCGCCAGCAGCCATGATCCCGGACGGATAAATTCACCCCTCCACTTT.